The 21 T cell receptor beta chains listed next were all sequenced from one sample in a study of tumor-infiltrating lymphocytes in primary liver carcinoma. From around 500 ng of total RNA, TCR beta-specific cDNA was reverse-transcribed using a constant-region primer. Construction of TCR beta libraries relied on three successive nested multiplex PCR rounds employing slightly modified ARM-PCR. It was with TRBV1-TRBV30 forward primers and a C-beta reverse primer that the first two PCR rounds were run, at about 10 cycles each. TCRdb re-called the multiplex PCR reads with MiXCR, one entry per CDR3 protein. The data show some 130,000 distinct CDR3 sequences, with around 65% seen just once and 8.1% held by the top ten. From roughly 21-30 mg of unsorted bulk tissue, DNA and RNA were co-extracted together. Input material: tumor-adjacent normal liver tissue. These receptor sequences come from a woman aged 55-70 years with primary liver carcinoma and hepatitis B virus infection.

This clonotype has only a few counts. Given a much more abundant clone one base away, this may be a read error. The chain uses TRBV7-9 and TRBJ2-1; 7 bases map to TRBD1. This CDR3 is built from 16 residues. Trimming took 1 base from V and 8 from J; bases not matched to a gene: 11. The germline gives CDR1 SEHNR, CDR2 FQNEAQ (reference sequence). The DNA for the CDR3 is TGTGCCAGCAGCTTAGGTTGGACAGGCCCTGAGGATGAGCAGTTCTTC. This encodes CASSLGWTGPEDEQFF.

In regard to this clonotype: A much larger clone is a single base away; this may be a read error. V and J are TRBV9 and TRBJ2-2; D assignment may be TRBD1 or TRBD2 (5 bases each). The germline V gene encodes CDR1 SGDLS and CDR2 YYNGEE. Trimming removed 2 bases at V and 8 bases at J, with 16 bases between. This CDR3 region has 15 residues. DNA of the CDR3: TGTGCCAGCAGCGTCGAGGGGACCCTTAATGGGGAGCTGTTTTTT. Its protein is CASSVEGTLNGELFF.

This clonotype turned up a few times. This rearrangement joins TRBV11-1 to TRBJ2-2, with TRBD2 matching 7 bases. CDR1 is SGHAT, CDR2 FQDESV, per germline (reference sequence). Trimming at V came to 6 bases and at J to 8 bases, leaving 12 bases not matched to a gene. This CDR3 comprises 15 residues. The CDR3 loop reads CASRRERDCTGELFF. The CDR3 nucleotides read TGTGCCAGCAGACGGGAGCGGGATTGCACAGGGGAGCTGTTTTTT.

With regard to this clonotype: A read error may account for a junction end that differs from germline. CDR3 loop: CAISQDGTTKKTHYF. CDR3 nucleotide sequence: TGTGCCATCAGCCAAGACGGGACTACAAAAAAGACCCATTACTTC. The chain carries TRBV4-2 and TRBJ2-5, with TRBD2 matching 7 bases. Per the germline V gene, CDR1 is LGHNA and CDR2 is YNFKEQ. The CDR3 spans 15 residues.

Concerning this clonotype itself: This may be a read error, as it is one base from a much larger clone. The V and J genes are TRBV19 and TRBJ1-5; 11 bases fit TRBD1. The CDR3 is made up of 17 amino acids. Germline V CDR1 and CDR2: LNHDA, SQIVND (reference sequence). CDR3 in amino acids: CVSSPLPGQGASQPQHF. The CDR3 nucleotides are TGTGTCAGTAGTCCCCTTCCCGGACAGGGGGCGTCTCAGCCCCAGCATTTT.

Of note for this clonotype: The junction does not match germline at one end; this may be a read error. V is TRBV6-8 and J is TRBJ2-7, with 9 bases lining up with TRBD1. This CDR3 contains 14 residues. The V gene's germline CDR1 is MNHGY and CDR2 SAAAGT. The chain's CDR3 is CASSWDREQGERYF. DNA of the CDR3: TGTGCCAGCAGCTGGGACAGGGAGCAAGGTGAGCGGTACTTC.

This rearrangement joins TRBV28 to TRBJ1-1; 10 positions match TRBD1. Germline V gives CDR1 MDHEN, CDR2 SYDVKM. Unmatched junction bases numbered 11, after V lost 10 bases and J lost 6 bases. The CDR3 is 14 residues long. This chain's CDR3 is CANSMTGGDSEAFF. For the CDR3, the DNA is TGTGCCAACAGCATGACAGGGGGCGACTCTGAAGCTTTCTTT.

V and J are TRBV11-2 and TRBJ2-7, with D possibly being TRBD1 or TRBD2 (5 bases each). The germline V gene has CDR1 SGHAT and CDR2 FQNNGV. The V end was cut by 3 bases, the J end by 2 bases, with 23 bases between. There are 18 residues in the CDR3. The CDR3 here is CASSFRLSTGSAAYEQYF. The CDR3 coding sequence is TGTGCCAGCAGCTTTAGACTATCTACAGGTTCAGCTGCCTACGAGCAGTACTTC. Combining the CDR3 with reference TRBV11-2 and TRBJ2-7 gives the whole variable domain EAGVAQSPRYKIIEKRQSVAFWCNPISGHATLYWYQQILGQGPKLLIQFQNNGVVDDSQLPKDRFSAERLKGVDSTLKIQPAKLEDSAVYLCASSFRLSTGSAAYEQYFGPGTRLTVT.

Worth noting for this clonotype: The junction departs from germline at one end; a sequencing error may be responsible. This sequence joins TRBV6-5 and TRBJ1-2, with D perhaps matching TRBD1 (6 bases). The germline gives CDR1 MNHEY, CDR2 SVGAGI. The CDR3 runs to 15 residues. The CDR3 protein is CASRLAPGQLYGYAF. CDR3 DNA: TGTGCCAGCAGACTTGCCCCCGGACAGCTCTATGGCTACGCCTTC.

Comment on this clonotype: The junction departs from the called germline gene at one end, perhaps through a read error. The chain couples TRBV10-3 to TRBJ2-1; D is unresolved. Germline CDR1 is ENHRY and CDR2 is SYGVKD. This CDR3 has 12 residues. CDR3 sequence reads: CAISDRYNEQFF. DNA of the CDR3: TGTGCTATCAGTGATCGTTACAATGAGCAGTTCTTC.

This clonotype has at least ten counts. The chain recombines TRBV5-6 with TRBJ2-5; 7 nucleotides match TRBD2. V lost 0 bases, J lost 3 bases, and 8 bases stayed unmatched. Per germline, CDR1 SGHDT and CDR2 YYEEEE. The CDR3 is 16 amino acids. DNA of the CDR3: TGTGCCAGCAGCTTGGGCCTAGCGGTCTTTAAAGAGACCCAGTACTTC. Its protein product is CASSLGLAVFKETQYF.

In regard to this clonotype: A much more abundant neighbour one base away suggests this may be a read error. This chain uses TRBV28 with TRBJ1-2; no clear D gene. The CDR3 is 15 amino acids. Looked up from germline, CDR1 is MDHEN and CDR2 is SYDVKM. The CDR3 loop is CASGLGLLSNYGYTF. Here the CDR3 DNA reads TGTGCCAGCGGTTTGGGTCTACTTTCTAACTATGGCTACACCTTC.

Note on this clonotype: Here the CDR3 omits its conserved ending phenylalanine or tryptophan, so a read error is the likely source. This chain connects TRBV4-2 to TRBJ2-7, with 8 bases lining up with TRBD2. This CDR3 contains 20 residues. In germline, CDR1 is LGHNA, CDR2 YNFKEQ. The J segment lost 5 bases and the V segment lost 4 bases, leaving 25 bases of the junction unmatched. CDR3 coding DNA: TGTGCCAGCAGCCCCTCGGTCGGCGGGAGGAAACCGGCCTCCCTCCACGAGCAGTACCTC. Translated: CASSPSVGGRKPASLHEQYL.

Comment on this clonotype: One base away lies a much larger clone, so this may be a sequencing read error. V usage is TRBV12-3 or TRBV12-4 and J usage is TRBJ1-6; unclear D gene. The CDR3 has 15 residues. DNA of the CDR3: TGTGCCGGCAGGCCACATGGAGGTTTTAATTCACCCCTCCACTTT. Amino acid sequence: CAGRPHGGFNSPLHF.

The chain couples TRBV11-2 to TRBJ2-7; TRBD2 aligns across 11 bases. Germline trimming cut 5 bases from V and 3 bases from J; bases unmatched to any gene: 3. Looked up from germline, CDR1 is SGHAT and CDR2 is FQNNGV. The CDR3 length is 14 residues. CDR3 sequence: CASSLLAGVYEQYF. In nucleotides, the CDR3 is TGTGCCAGCAGCCTACTAGCGGGAGTCTACGAGCAGTACTTC.

Notes on this clonotype: The junction shows a germline mismatch at one end, possibly a read error. This chain uses TRBV4-2 with TRBJ2-7, with D possibly called TRBD1 or TRBD2 (5 bases each). Germline CDR1 is LGHNA and CDR2 is YNFKEQ. The CDR3 runs 15 residues. The CDR3 sequence is CASSPTPGASYEQCF. CDR3 in DNA: TGTGCCAGCAGCCCCACCCCCGGGGCCTCCTACGAGCAGTGTTTC.

The chain uses TRBV29-1 and TRBJ2-2; unclear D gene. The CDR3 has 11 amino acids. Trimming removed 7 bases at V and 8 bases at J, with 11 bases between. The germline CDR1 and CDR2 sequences are SQVTM and ANQGSEA. DNA of the CDR3: TGCAGCGGTAGAATGGATGGGGAGCTGTTTTTT. This translates into CSGRMDGELFF.

Worth noting for this clonotype: A much larger clone lies a single base off, so this may be a read error. This chain uses TRBV7-9 with TRBJ1-4, with D unclear. The V end lost 1 base, the J end lost 4 bases, and 13 bases lay between the germline ends. The CDR3 runs 16 residues. Looked up from germline, CDR1 is SEHNR and CDR2 is FQNEAQ (reference sequence). In nucleotides, the CDR3 is TGTGCCAGCAGCTTAGTTGGGCATGCAAGTAATGAAAAACTGTTTTTT. This translates into CASSLVGHASNEKLFF.

Details on this clonotype: Germline and junction disagree at one end, which may indicate a read error. The chain links TRBV11-2 to TRBJ2-2, with a tentative D call TRBD2 (6 bases). The CDR3 is made up of 15 amino acids. Germline assignment: CDR1 SGHAT and CDR2 FQNNGV. The CDR3 region has the DNA TGTGCCAGCAGCCCTCCGCAAGGGTCGACCGGGGGGCTGTTTTTT. Encoded protein: CASSPPQGSTGGLFF.

Points on this clonotype: One end of the junction does not line up with germline, which may come from a read error. The chain carries TRBV6-4 and TRBJ2-3, with 8 bases aligning to TRBD2. CDR3 length: 16 amino acids. The germline CDR1 and CDR2 sequences are MRHNA and SNTAGT. CDR3 in DNA: TGTGCCAGTAGTGACATATCGGGAGGGTCCACAGATACGCAGTATTTT. It yields the protein CASSDISGGSTDTQYF.

To note about this clonotype: One junction end does not reproduce the germline sequence, and a read error may be involved. The chain joins TRBV12-3 or TRBV12-4 to TRBJ1-2; the D is unclear. CDR3 length: 13 residues. The CDR3 loop is CANSFLGKRGYTF. The CDR3 region has the DNA TGTGCCAACAGTTTTTTAGGGAAACGTGGCTACACCTTC.